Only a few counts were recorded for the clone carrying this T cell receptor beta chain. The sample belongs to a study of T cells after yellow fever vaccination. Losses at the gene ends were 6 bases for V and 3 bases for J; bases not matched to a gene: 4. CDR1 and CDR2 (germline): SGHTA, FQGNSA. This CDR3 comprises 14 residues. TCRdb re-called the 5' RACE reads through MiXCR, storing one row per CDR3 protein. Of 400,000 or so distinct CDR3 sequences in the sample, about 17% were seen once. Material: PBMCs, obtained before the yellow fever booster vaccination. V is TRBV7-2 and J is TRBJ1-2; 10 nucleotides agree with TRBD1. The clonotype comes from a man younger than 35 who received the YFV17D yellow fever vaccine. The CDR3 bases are TGTGCCAGCAGGTCCGGGACAGGGGACTATGGCTACACCTTC. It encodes CASRSGTGDYGYTF.